Below are 20 T cell receptor beta chains sequenced from a single sample in a study of blood T cell repertoires in COVID-19 (dated by TCRdb to 2020 to 2022). The library was generated by the immunoSEQ multiplex PCR assay. TCRdb limited this immuneACCESS table to in-frame rearrangements with V and J called. A share of clones is missing; checked studies link under half to unresolved V genes, and the rest is unexplained. The sample yields more than 200,000 clones; around 84% were counted once. Around 5% of the sample is taken by the ten largest. Sequencing input: peripheral blood. The source is a woman in her sixties or seventies with COVID-19, enrolled during active disease.

As concerns this clone: Other DNA sequences in the same sample also yield this CDR3. V and J are TRBV2 and TRBJ2-5; TRBD2 is a possible D gene (5 bases). The germline V gene has CDR1 SNHLY and CDR2 FYNNEI. The CDR3 consists of 14 residues. The V end was cut by 2 bases, the J end by 5 bases, with 12 bases between. The CDR3 nucleotides read TGTGCCAGCAGTGAAAGGCTAGCCTGGGAGACCCAGTACTTC. Translated, it gives CASSERLAWETQYF.

The chain couples TRBV30 to TRBJ1-4, with 7 bases lining up with TRBD1. This CDR3 contains 14 residues. Germline CDR1 GTSNPN, CDR2 SVGIG (reference sequence). J gave up 12 bases and V 4 bases, and 14 bases lay outside the gene matches. Here the CDR3 reads CAWTRTPGQSQLFF. The CDR3 DNA reads TGTGCCTGGACTAGAACTCCGGGACAGAGTCAACTGTTTTTT. Combining the CDR3 with reference TRBV30 and TRBJ1-4 gives the whole variable domain SQTIHQWPATLVQPVGSPLSLECTVEGTSNPNLYWYRQAAGRGLQLLFYSVGIGQISSEVPQNLSASRPQDRQFILSSKKLLLSDSGFYLCAWTRTPGQSQLFFGSGTQLSVL.

The V call is TRBV7-3, the J call TRBJ1-1; no clear D. The CDR3 totals 12 residues. Germline-derived CDR1 and CDR2 are SGHTA and FQGTGA. The V end was cut by 6 bases, the J end by 6 bases, with 11 bases between. CDR3: CASRYSLPEAFF. The CDR3 nucleotides are TGTGCCAGCAGATACAGCCTACCTGAAGCTTTCTTT.

The chain has TRBV30 and TRBJ2-1, with D possibly TRBD1 on 6 matching bases. The length of the CDR3 is 17 residues. Germline loops: CDR1 GTSNPN, CDR2 SVGIG (reference sequence). V shed 1 base and J shed 0 bases, with 16 bases lying between them. CDR3 nucleotide sequence: TGTGCCTGGAGTGCAACAGGGATGGGTCCCTCCTACAATGAGCAGTTCTTC. It translates to CAWSATGMGPSYNEQFF.

The chain joins TRBV6-6 to TRBJ1-2; a weak D match, TRBD1 (5 bases). The CDR3 covers 13 residues. The germline V gene has CDR1 MNHNY and CDR2 SVGAGI (reference sequence). V was clipped by 5 bases and J by 8 bases, with 15 bases between them. CDR3 coding DNA: TGTGCCAGCAGTCGTATGACGGGGGACGGCTACACCTTC. The encoded protein is CASSRMTGDGYTF.

The J gene is TRBJ2-7, the V gene TRBV28; D might be TRBD2 (6 bases). V was cut by 2 bases and J by 3 bases, with 11 bases left in between. CDR3 length: 14 amino acids. Germline V CDR1 and CDR2: MDHEN, SYDVKM. The CDR3 here is CASSLRREFYEQYF. In DNA form, the CDR3 reads TGTGCCAGCAGTTTAAGGAGGGAGTTCTACGAGCAGTACTTC.

The rearrangement links TRBV3-1 (or the pseudogene TRBV3-2) to TRBJ2-2; 14 nucleotides agree with TRBD2. J gave up 3 bases and V 4 bases, and 1 base lay outside the gene matches. Germline V gene data show CDR1 as LGHDT and CDR2 as YNNKEL (reference sequence). CDR3 size: 16 residues. The CDR3 bases are TGTGCCAGCAGCCGGGGACTAGCGGGAGACACCGGGGAGCTGTTTTTT. Its protein product is CASSRGLAGDTGELFF.

The chain uses TRBV18 and TRBJ1-3, with TRBD1 identical over 7 bases. Per germline, CDR1 KGHSH and CDR2 LQKENI. J was trimmed by 4 bases and V by 4 bases; bases with no gene match: 7. This CDR3 contains 15 residues. The CDR3: CASSRPTGLGNTIYF. In nucleotides, the CDR3 is TGTGCCAGCTCACGACCGACAGGGCTCGGAAACACCATATATTTT. Variable domain in full (rest from reference TRBV18 and TRBJ1-3): NAGVMQNPRHLVRRRGQEARLRCSPMKGHSHVYWYRQLPEEGLKFMVYLQKENIIDESGMPKERFSAEFPKEGPSILRIQQVVRGDSAAYFCASSRPTGLGNTIYFGEGSWLTVV.

This chain uses TRBV6-2 or TRBV6-3 with TRBJ1-2; maybe TRBD1 (6 bases). The length of the CDR3 is 13 residues. V lost 4 bases, J lost 6 bases, and 12 bases lay in between. CDR1 MNHEY and CDR2 SVGEGT come from the germline V gene. Here the CDR3 reads CASSSGRGNGYTF. CDR3 sequence (DNA): TGTGCCAGCAGTTCCGGCAGGGGAAATGGCTACACCTTC.

This clone was observed a single time. The chain carries TRBV4-1 and TRBJ2-1; possible D gene TRBD2, 5 bases. The CDR3 contains 13 residues. CDR1 and CDR2 from the germline V gene are MGHRA and YSYEKL. V gave up 3 bases and J gave up 6 bases, with 9 bases separating them. Written as DNA, the CDR3 is TGCGCCAGCAGCCAGCGCGCGGGCAATGAGCAGTTCTTC. As protein: CASSQRAGNEQFF.

The rearrangement links TRBV27 to TRBJ1-1; 7 bases line up with TRBD1. The trim removed 6 bases at V and 1 base at J, leaving 5 bases unmatched. The CDR3 runs 14 residues. The germline gives CDR1 MNHEY, CDR2 SMNVEV (reference sequence). CDR3 sequence: CASRRGTANTEAFF. CDR3 nucleotide sequence: TGTGCCAGCAGAAGGGGGACAGCGAACACTGAAGCTTTCTTT.

The rearrangement joins TRBV18 to TRBJ1-1, with D possibly being TRBD1 (5 bases). Germline V lookup: CDR1 KGHSH, CDR2 LQKENI. This CDR3 region has 15 residues. Trimming took off 2 bases at V and 3 bases at J, with 13 bases between the two ends. The CDR3 here is CASSPGYGGDTEAFF. CDR3 nucleotide sequence: TGTGCCAGCTCACCAGGCTATGGGGGGGACACTGAAGCTTTCTTT.

This clone was detected once. This chain connects TRBV25-1 to TRBJ2-2; 7 bases agree with TRBD2. CDR3 size: 15 residues. With V trimmed by 4 bases and J by 7 bases, 9 bases remained unmatched. Germline CDR1 MGHDK, CDR2 SYGVNS. The CDR3 region is CASSGAYRTSGELFF. The DNA for the CDR3 is TGTGCCAGCAGTGGGGCGTATCGGACTAGCGGGGAGCTGTTTTTT.

The chain couples TRBV27 to TRBJ1-5; D gene uncertain. V lost 1 base and J 4 bases, leaving 5 bases between the germline ends. The germline V gene encodes CDR1 MNHEY and CDR2 SMNVEV (reference sequence). This CDR3 region has 13 residues. The CDR3 DNA follows: TGTGCCAGCAGTTTATTCACAAATCAGCCCCAGCATTTT. Its translation is CASSLFTNQPQHF.

The chain carries TRBV7-9 and TRBJ1-1, with D perhaps matching TRBD1 (6 bases). Per the germline V gene, CDR1 is SEHNR and CDR2 is FQNEAQ (reference sequence). Trimming shortened V by 5 bases and J by 8 bases, and 9 bases separated the two germline ends. The CDR3 contains 11 residues. CDR3 nucleotide sequence: TGTGCCAGCAGCCGGACAGAGGAAGCTTTCTTT. Translation: CASSRTEEAFF. The variable domain in full, completed from reference TRBV7-9 and TRBJ1-1, reads DTGVSQNPRHKITKRGQNVTFRCDPISEHNRLYWYRQTLGQGPEFLTYFQNEAQLEKSRLLSDRFSAERPKGSFSTLEIQRTEQGDSAMYLCASSRTEEAFFGQGTRLTVV.

The chain is built from TRBV5-1 and TRBJ2-2; 8 nucleotides line up with TRBD1. This CDR3 contains 15 residues. Germline CDR1 and CDR2: SGHRS and YFSETQ. V gave up 1 base and J gave up 5 bases; unmatched junction bases: 4. This CDR3 is CASSLSGTGTGELFF. For the CDR3, the DNA is TGCGCCAGCAGCTTGTCCGGGACAGGTACCGGGGAGCTGTTTTTT.

V and J are TRBV19 and TRBJ1-4; D is unresolved. CDR1 is LNHDA, CDR2 SQIVND, per germline (reference sequence). Trimming stripped 3 bases from V and 0 bases from J, with 11 bases between. The CDR3 is 16 residues long. Here the CDR3 reads CASSIGRIATNEKLFF. The DNA of the CDR3 is TGTGCCAGTAGTATTGGCAGGATTGCAACTAATGAAAAACTGTTTTTT.

The V gene is TRBV5-4, the J gene TRBJ1-1; D is unresolved. The CDR3 is 18 amino acids. Germline V CDR1 and CDR2: SGHNT, YYREEE (reference sequence). V lost 4 bases to trimming and J lost 0 bases, with 22 bases between them. The DNA of the CDR3 is TGTGCCAGCAGCCTGATAGGTGGAGGGAGAACAGTGAACACTGAAGCTTTCTTT. Protein: CASSLIGGGRTVNTEAFF.

The chain couples TRBV19 to TRBJ1-6; the D gene is possibly TRBD1 (6 bases). Trimming took 6 bases from V and 7 from J, leaving 13 bases between them. The CDR3 is made up of 14 amino acids. Germline V gene data show CDR1 as LNHDA and CDR2 as SQIVND (reference sequence). CDR3 coding DNA: TGTGCCAGTAGCGATCCGGGACAAAATTCACCCCTCCACTTT. It codes for CASSDPGQNSPLHF. The full variable domain, completed using reference TRBV19 and TRBJ1-6, is DGGITQSPKYLFRKEGQNVTLSCEQNLNHDAMYWYRQDPGQGLRLIYYSQIVNDFQKGDIAEGYSVSREKKESFPLTVTSAQKNPTAFYLCASSDPGQNSPLHFGNGTRLTVT.

The chain combines TRBV19 with TRBJ2-5, with 14 nucleotides matching TRBD2. V was pared by 7 bases and J by 5 bases, with 6 bases of the junction left unmatched. CDR1 and CDR2 (germline): LNHDA, SQIVND (reference sequence). The CDR3 spans 15 residues. This CDR3 is CASMGTSGSRETQYF. The CDR3 DNA follows: TGTGCCAGTATGGGGACTAGCGGGAGTAGGGAGACCCAGTACTTC.